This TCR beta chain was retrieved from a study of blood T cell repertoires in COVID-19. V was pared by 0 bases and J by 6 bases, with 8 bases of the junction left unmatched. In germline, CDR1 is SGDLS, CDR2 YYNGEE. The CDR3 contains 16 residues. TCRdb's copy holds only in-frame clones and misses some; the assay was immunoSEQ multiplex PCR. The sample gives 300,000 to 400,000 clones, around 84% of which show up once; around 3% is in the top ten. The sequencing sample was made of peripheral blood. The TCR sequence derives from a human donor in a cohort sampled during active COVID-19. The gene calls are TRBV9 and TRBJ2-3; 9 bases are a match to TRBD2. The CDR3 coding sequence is TGTGCCAGCAGCGTAGCGCGGGAGGGCCCCTTCGATACGCAGTATTTT. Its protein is CASSVAREGPFDTQYF.